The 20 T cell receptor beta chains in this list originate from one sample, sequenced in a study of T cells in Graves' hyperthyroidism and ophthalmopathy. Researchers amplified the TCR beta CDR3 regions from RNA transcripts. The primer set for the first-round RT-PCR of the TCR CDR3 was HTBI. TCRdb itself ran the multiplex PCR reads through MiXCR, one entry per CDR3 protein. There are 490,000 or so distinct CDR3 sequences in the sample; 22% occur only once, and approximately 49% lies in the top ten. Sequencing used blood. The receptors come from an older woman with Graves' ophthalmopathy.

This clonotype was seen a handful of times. CDR3 protein: CASSSRTGGEFF. The CDR3 nucleotides read TGTGCCAGCAGTTCACGGACGGGGGGAGAGTTCTTC. V is TRBV27 and J is TRBJ2-1; TRBD2 aligns across 7 bases. This CDR3 spans 12 amino acids. V shed 4 bases and J 14 bases; nucleotides not matched to a gene: 8. CDR1 and CDR2 (germline): MNHEY, SMNVEV (reference sequence).

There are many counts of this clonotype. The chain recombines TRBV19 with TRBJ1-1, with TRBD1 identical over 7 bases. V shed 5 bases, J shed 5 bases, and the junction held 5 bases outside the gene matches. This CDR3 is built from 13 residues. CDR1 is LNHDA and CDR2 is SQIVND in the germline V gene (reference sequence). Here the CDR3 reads CASSWRQGTEAFF. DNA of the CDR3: TGTGCCAGTAGTTGGAGACAGGGAACTGAAGCTTTCTTT.

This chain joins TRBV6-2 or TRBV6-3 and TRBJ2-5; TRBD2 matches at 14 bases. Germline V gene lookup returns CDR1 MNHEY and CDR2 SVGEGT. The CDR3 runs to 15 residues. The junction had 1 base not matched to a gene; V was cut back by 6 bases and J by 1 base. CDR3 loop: CASRGLAGVQETQYF. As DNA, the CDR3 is TGTGCCAGCAGGGGACTAGCGGGAGTCCAAGAGACCCAGTACTTC.

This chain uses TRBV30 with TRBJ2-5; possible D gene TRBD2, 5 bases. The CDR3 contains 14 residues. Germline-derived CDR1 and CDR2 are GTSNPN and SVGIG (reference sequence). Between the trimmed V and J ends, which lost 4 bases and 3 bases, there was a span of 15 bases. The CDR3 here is CAWTRRGGEETQYF. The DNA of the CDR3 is TGTGCCTGGACCCGTCGAGGAGGTGAAGAGACCCAGTACTTC.

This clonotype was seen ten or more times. Here the CDR3 reads CASSETGISNQPQHF. The CDR3 DNA is TGTGCCAGCAGTGAAACAGGGATTAGCAATCAGCCCCAGCATTTT. The chain recombines TRBV2 with TRBJ1-5, with D perhaps TRBD1 (6 bases). This CDR3 is 15 amino acids long. The V end was cut by 2 bases, the J end by 0 bases, with 8 bases between. CDR1 SNHLY and CDR2 FYNNEI come from the germline V gene.

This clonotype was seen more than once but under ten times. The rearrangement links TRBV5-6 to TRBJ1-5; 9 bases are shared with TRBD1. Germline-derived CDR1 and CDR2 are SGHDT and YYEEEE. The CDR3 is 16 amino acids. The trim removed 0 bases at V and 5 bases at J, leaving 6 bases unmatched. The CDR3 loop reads CASSLAGQGPYQPQHF. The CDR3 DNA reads TGTGCCAGCAGCTTGGCGGGACAGGGACCCTATCAGCCCCAGCATTTT.

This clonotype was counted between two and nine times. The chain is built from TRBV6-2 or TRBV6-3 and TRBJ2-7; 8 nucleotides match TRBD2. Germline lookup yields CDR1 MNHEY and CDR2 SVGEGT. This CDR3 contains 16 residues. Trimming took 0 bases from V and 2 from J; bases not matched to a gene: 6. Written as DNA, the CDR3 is TGTGCCAGCAGTTACTCGAGTAGTAGCGGGACCTACGAGCAGTACTTC. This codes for CASSYSSSSGTYEQYF.

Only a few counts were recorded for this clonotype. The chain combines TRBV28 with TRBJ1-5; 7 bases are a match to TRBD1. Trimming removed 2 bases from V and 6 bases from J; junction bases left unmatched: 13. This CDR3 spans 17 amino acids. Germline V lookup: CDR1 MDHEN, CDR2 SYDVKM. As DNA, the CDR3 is TGTGCCAGCAGTTTAGGCGCCGGGACAGAGGGTGTTCAGCCCCAGCATTTT. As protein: CASSLGAGTEGVQPQHF. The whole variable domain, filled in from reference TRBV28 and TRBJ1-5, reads DVKVTQSSRYLVKRTGEKVFLECVQDMDHENMFWYRQDPGLGLRLIYFSYDVKMKEKGDIPEGYSVSREKKERFSLILESASTNQTSMYLCASSLGAGTEGVQPQHFGDGTRLSIL.

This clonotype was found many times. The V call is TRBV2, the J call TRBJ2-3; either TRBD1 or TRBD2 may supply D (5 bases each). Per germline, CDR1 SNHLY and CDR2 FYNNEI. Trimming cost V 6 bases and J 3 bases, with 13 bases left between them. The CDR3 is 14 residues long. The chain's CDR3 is CASRDKGGTDTQYF. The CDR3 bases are TGTGCCAGCAGGGACAAGGGCGGGACAGATACGCAGTATTTT.

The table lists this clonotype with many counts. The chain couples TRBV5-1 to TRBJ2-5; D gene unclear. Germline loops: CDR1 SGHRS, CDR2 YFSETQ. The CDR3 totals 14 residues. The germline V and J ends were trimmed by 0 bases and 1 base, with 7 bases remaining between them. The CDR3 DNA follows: TGCGCCAGCAGCTTGGCCGACCTCCAAGAGACCCAGTACTTC. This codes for CASSLADLQETQYF.

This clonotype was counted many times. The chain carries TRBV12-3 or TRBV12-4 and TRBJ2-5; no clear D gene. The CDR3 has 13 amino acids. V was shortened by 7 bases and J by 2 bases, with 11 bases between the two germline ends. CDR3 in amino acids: CASTLMQQETQYF. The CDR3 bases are TGTGCCAGCACCCTCATGCAGCAAGAGACCCAGTACTTC.

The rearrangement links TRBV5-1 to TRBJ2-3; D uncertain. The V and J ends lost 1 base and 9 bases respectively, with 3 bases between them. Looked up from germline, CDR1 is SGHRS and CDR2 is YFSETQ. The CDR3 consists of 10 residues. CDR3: CASSLRTQYF. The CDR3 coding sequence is TGCGCCAGCAGCTTGCGGACGCAGTATTTT.

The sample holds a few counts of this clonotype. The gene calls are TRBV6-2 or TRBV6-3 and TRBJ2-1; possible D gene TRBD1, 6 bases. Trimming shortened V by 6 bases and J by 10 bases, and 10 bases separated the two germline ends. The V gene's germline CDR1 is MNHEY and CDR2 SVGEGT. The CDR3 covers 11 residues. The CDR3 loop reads CASRYDREQFF. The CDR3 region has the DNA TGTGCCAGCAGATATGACAGGGAGCAGTTCTTC.

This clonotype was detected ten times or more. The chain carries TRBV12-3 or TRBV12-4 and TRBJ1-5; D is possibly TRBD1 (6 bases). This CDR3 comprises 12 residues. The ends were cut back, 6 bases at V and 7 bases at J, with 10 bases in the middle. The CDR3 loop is CASSQDRQPQHF. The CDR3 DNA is TGTGCCAGCAGCCAGGACAGACAGCCCCAGCATTTT.

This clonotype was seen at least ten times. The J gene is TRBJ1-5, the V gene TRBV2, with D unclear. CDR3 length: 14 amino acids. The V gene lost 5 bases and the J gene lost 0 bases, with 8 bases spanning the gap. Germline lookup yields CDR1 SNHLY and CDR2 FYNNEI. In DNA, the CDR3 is TGTGCCAGCAGTAGAGGCCGTAGCAATCAGCCCCAGCATTTT. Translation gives CASSRGRSNQPQHF.

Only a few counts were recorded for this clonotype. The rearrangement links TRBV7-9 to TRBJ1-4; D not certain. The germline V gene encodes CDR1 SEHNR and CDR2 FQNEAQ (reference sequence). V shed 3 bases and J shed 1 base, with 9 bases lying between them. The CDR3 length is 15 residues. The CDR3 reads CASSFNPGTNEKLFF. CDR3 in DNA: TGTGCCAGCAGCTTTAATCCTGGAACTAATGAAAAACTGTTTTTT.

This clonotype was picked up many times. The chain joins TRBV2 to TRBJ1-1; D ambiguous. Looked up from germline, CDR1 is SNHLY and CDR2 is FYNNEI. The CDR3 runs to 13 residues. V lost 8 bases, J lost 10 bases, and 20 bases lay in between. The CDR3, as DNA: TGTGCCAGCTTCGACGATAGGTCTAGACGAGCTTTCTTT. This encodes CASFDDRSRRAFF.

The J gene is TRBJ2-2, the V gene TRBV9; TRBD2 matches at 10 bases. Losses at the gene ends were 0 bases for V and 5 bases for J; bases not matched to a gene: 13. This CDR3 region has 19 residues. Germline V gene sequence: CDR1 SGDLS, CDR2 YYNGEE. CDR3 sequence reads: CASSVGGSASGRRTGELFF. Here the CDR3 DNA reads TGTGCCAGCAGCGTAGGAGGGTCGGCTAGCGGGAGAAGAACCGGGGAGCTGTTTTTT.

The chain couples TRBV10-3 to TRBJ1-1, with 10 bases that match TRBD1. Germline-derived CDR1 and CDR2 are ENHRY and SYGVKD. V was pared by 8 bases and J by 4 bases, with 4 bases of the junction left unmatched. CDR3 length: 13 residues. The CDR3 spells CAISRQGATEAFF. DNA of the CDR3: TGTGCCATCTCCCGACAGGGGGCCACTGAAGCTTTCTTT.

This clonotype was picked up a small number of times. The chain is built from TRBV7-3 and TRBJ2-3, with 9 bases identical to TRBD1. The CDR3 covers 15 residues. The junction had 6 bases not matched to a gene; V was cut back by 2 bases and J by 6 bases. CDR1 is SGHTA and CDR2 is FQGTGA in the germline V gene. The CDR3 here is CASSLGTGSSDTQYF. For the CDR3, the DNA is TGTGCCAGCAGCTTAGGGACAGGGAGTTCGGATACGCAGTATTTT.